These 25 T cell receptor beta chains were sequenced from one sample in a study of T-cell reconstitution after alpha-beta-depleted transplantation in children. Molecular barcoding with unique molecular identifiers was used for the TCRbeta library. TCRdb re-analysed the PCR reads in MiXCR, keeping a single row per CDR3 protein. This table holds around 700,000 distinct CDR3 sequences, over 10% found once. This specimen consisted of PBMCs, obtained before TCRalphabeta/CD19-depleted stem cell transplant. All receptors derive from a girl aged 2 to 10 with congenital amegakaryocytic thrombocytopenia, due to receive a stem cell transplant.

This clonotype was detected a few times. The genes are TRBV7-6 and TRBJ1-5, with 8 bases aligning to TRBD1. J lost 6 bases, V lost 5 bases, and 9 bases had no gene match. This CDR3 region has 15 residues. Germline CDR1 SGHVS, CDR2 FNYEAQ. The CDR3 region is CASSPAPTGGQPQHF. The CDR3 DNA reads as TGTGCCAGCAGCCCGGCACCAACAGGGGGTCAGCCCCAGCATTTT.

The table lists this clonotype with a few counts. The gene calls are TRBV27 and TRBJ2-2, with 7 positions matching TRBD2. The CDR3 length is 17 residues. Looked up from germline, CDR1 is MNHEY and CDR2 is SMNVEV (reference sequence). J gave up 4 bases and V 4 bases, and 12 bases lay outside the gene matches. Here the CDR3 reads CASSSASLAEGTGELFF. CDR3 bases: TGTGCCAGCAGTTCCGCCTCCCTAGCGGAGGGCACCGGGGAGCTGTTTTTT.

This clonotype was observed a few times. The CDR3 nucleotides are TGCGCCAGCAGCTGGCCGGGTCTCTTAGCGGAGGGAAACACCGGGGAGCTGTTTTTT. It encodes CASSWPGLLAEGNTGELFF. The rearrangement links TRBV5-1 to TRBJ2-2; a possible D gene is TRBD2 (6 bases). This CDR3 spans 19 amino acids. Trimming left V 3 bases short and J 2 bases short, with 23 bases between. The germline gives CDR1 SGHRS, CDR2 YFSETQ.

V usage is TRBV28 and J usage is TRBJ2-6; D gene uncertain. V lost 7 bases, J lost 5 bases, and 9 bases lay in between. The CDR3 is made up of 13 amino acids. Per germline, CDR1 MDHEN and CDR2 SYDVKM. The CDR3 sequence is CASKVLRANVLTF. DNA for the CDR3: TGTGCCAGCAAGGTCCTCAGGGCCAACGTCCTGACTTTC.

In its sample, this clonotype was seen many times. The chain uses TRBV29-1 and TRBJ1-1; TRBD1 matches 8 bases. Germline V gene data show CDR1 as SQVTM and CDR2 as ANQGSEA. This CDR3 comprises 17 residues. V shed 5 bases, J shed 0 bases, and the junction held 14 bases outside the gene matches. The CDR3 DNA reads TGCAGCGTTACGACCATGCCCGGGACAGGATTGAACACTGAAGCTTTCTTT. As protein: CSVTTMPGTGLNTEAFF.

This chain uses TRBV27 with TRBJ2-3; TRBD1 is a possible D gene (5 bases). This CDR3 region has 14 residues. Trimming cost V 5 bases and J 9 bases, with 18 bases left between them. In germline, CDR1 is MNHEY, CDR2 SMNVEV (reference sequence). The CDR3 protein is CASSPVLARGTQYF. The CDR3 DNA reads as TGTGCCAGCAGTCCCGTACTCGCTAGGGGCACGCAGTATTTT.

In the case of this clonotype: A read error may be the cause here, since a much bigger clone is one base away. This rearrangement joins TRBV4-1 to TRBJ2-7; D is uncertain. The CDR3 spans 17 residues. Germline CDR1 is MGHRA and CDR2 is YSYEKL. The V end was cut by 2 bases, the J end by 0 bases, with 17 bases between. CDR3 bases: TGCGCCAGCAGCCAACTTCTAGACGGCGGATGCTCCTACGAGCAGTACTTC. Translating it yields CASSQLLDGGCSYEQYF.

V is TRBV6-1 and J is TRBJ2-2; 8 bases fit TRBD1. CDR1 MNHNS and CDR2 SASEGT come from the germline V gene. The CDR3 covers 14 residues. V lost 6 bases and J lost 6; bases outside the gene matches: 6. The CDR3 region has the DNA TGTGCCAGCAGCGGACAGGGATGGGCCGGGGAGCTGTTTTTT. Translating gives CASSGQGWAGELFF.

This clonotype has ten or more counts. V and J are TRBV29-1 and TRBJ2-3, with 7 bases lining up with TRBD1. Germline V CDR1 and CDR2: SQVTM, ANQGSEA. The junction had 8 bases not matched to a gene; V was cut back by 8 bases and J by 3 bases. CDR3 length: 13 residues. CDR3 protein: CSHVRGLTDTQYF. The CDR3, as DNA: TGCAGCCACGTGAGGGGGCTTACAGATACGCAGTATTTT.

This clonotype appeared a few times. V is TRBV28 and J is TRBJ1-5; D unresolved. V was clipped by 1 base and J by 10 bases, with 14 bases between them. This CDR3 has 14 residues. The germline V gene encodes CDR1 MDHEN and CDR2 SYDVKM. The CDR3 bases are TGTGCCAGCAGTTTATTCTTAGACCCCCGACCCCAGCATTTT. Protein product: CASSLFLDPRPQHF.

Many counts were recorded for this clonotype. V and J are TRBV7-2 and TRBJ2-1, with D hard to call. This CDR3 comprises 13 residues. V was clipped by 2 bases and J by 5 bases, with 7 bases between them. Germline V gene sequence: CDR1 SGHTA, CDR2 FQGNSA. DNA for the CDR3: TGTGCCAGCAGCTTACGACTCCACAATGAGCAGTTCTTC. Translating gives CASSLRLHNEQFF.

This clonotype has only a few counts. V usage is TRBV7-7 and J usage is TRBJ2-3; D is uncertain. V lost 4 bases to trimming and J lost 0 bases, with 8 bases between them. The CDR3 is 14 amino acids. Per the germline V gene, CDR1 is SSHAT and CDR2 is FNYEAQ (reference sequence). The CDR3 nucleotides read TGTGCCAGCAGCTCCCTAGTGAGCACAGATACGCAGTATTTT. It encodes CASSSLVSTDTQYF.

CDR3: CASSYPVRQGLGVDKNIQYF. Here the CDR3 DNA reads TGTGCCAGCAGTTATCCCGTGAGACAGGGGTTGGGGGTTGACAAAAACATTCAGTACTTC. V gene TRBV28 combines with J gene TRBJ2-4, with TRBD1 identical over 8 bases. V trimming: 4 bases; J trimming: 3 bases; junction bases outside the gene matches: 20. Germline V gene sequence: CDR1 MDHEN, CDR2 SYDVKM. CDR3 length: 20 residues.

In its sample, this clonotype was seen many times. The CDR3 is CASSGGSWTDTQYF. CDR3 sequence (DNA): TGTGCCAGCAGCGGCGGGAGTTGGACAGATACGCAGTATTTT. V gene TRBV9 combines with J gene TRBJ2-3; 7 positions agree with TRBD2. V lost 3 bases, J lost 3 bases, and 4 bases stayed unmatched. Germline V lookup: CDR1 SGDLS, CDR2 YYNGEE. CDR3 size: 14 residues.

This clonotype was observed at least ten times. The rearrangement joins TRBV30 to TRBJ2-5, with TRBD1 matching over 12 bases. The CDR3 totals 15 residues. After removal of 0 bases from V and 4 bases from J, the junction contained 3 bases not matched to a gene. The germline V gene has CDR1 GTSNPN and CDR2 SVGIG (reference sequence). In DNA form, the CDR3 reads TGTGCCTGGAGTGTAGGGACAGGGGGCCGAGAGACCCAGTACTTC. This translates into CAWSVGTGGRETQYF.

This clonotype was counted many times. V gene TRBV10-3 combines with J gene TRBJ2-1, with D maybe TRBD1 (6 bases). The CDR3 totals 15 residues. The germline V and J ends were trimmed by 2 bases and 0 bases, with 8 bases remaining between them. Germline V lookup: CDR1 ENHRY, CDR2 SYGVKD. As DNA, the CDR3 is TGTGCCATCAGTGAGGGACAGAGCTCCTACAATGAGCAGTTCTTC. Its translation is CAISEGQSSYNEQFF.

This clonotype was counted a few times. The gene calls are TRBV15 and TRBJ2-2; D is uncertain. The CDR3 extends over 14 amino acids. From germline, CDR1 is LNHNV and CDR2 YYDKDF (reference sequence). Trimming took 1 base from V and 6 from J, leaving 9 bases between them. The CDR3 DNA reads as TGTGCCACCAGCAGAGCGCCGGTAGCCGGGGAGCTGTTTTTT. Protein product: CATSRAPVAGELFF.

This chain connects TRBV4-1 to TRBJ2-3; 8 nucleotides align to TRBD2. Germline V gene sequence: CDR1 MGHRA, CDR2 YSYEKL. CDR3 length equals 16 residues. V lost 3 bases to trimming and J lost 3 bases; unmatched junction nucleotides: 8. The CDR3 region has the DNA TGCGCCAGCAGCCAGGGATCTGGACTAGCTACAGATACGCAGTATTTT. It is translated as CASSQGSGLATDTQYF.

The gene calls are TRBV14 and TRBJ2-1; 9 bases fit TRBD1. Unmatched junction bases numbered 9, after V lost 2 bases and J lost 7 bases. This CDR3 contains 16 residues. Germline V gene data show CDR1 as SGHDN and CDR2 as FVKESK. The DNA of the CDR3 is TGTGCCAGCAGCCAAAAGTCAACAGGGGGCCGGAATGAGCAGTTCTTC. It specifies CASSQKSTGGRNEQFF.

The chain carries TRBV2 and TRBJ2-5; the match to TRBD2 covers 8 bases. Germline CDR1 is SNHLY and CDR2 is FYNNEI. V was pared by 11 bases and J by 5 bases, with 7 bases of the junction left unmatched. This CDR3 has 12 residues. The CDR3 DNA is TGTGCCGGTAGACTAGCGTTTGAGACCCAGTACTTC. Residues: CAGRLAFETQYF. The full variable domain, rest sourced from reference TRBV2 and TRBJ2-5, is EPEVTQTPSHQVTQMGQEVILRCVPISNHLYFYWYRQILGQKVEFLVSFYNNEISEKSEIFDDQFSVERPDGSNFTLKIRSTKLEDSAMYFCAGRLAFETQYFGPGTRLLVL.

The sample holds a few counts of this clonotype. The rearrangement links TRBV20-1 to TRBJ2-5; maybe TRBD2 (6 bases). V lost 6 bases and J lost 5, with 16 bases in between. Germline lookup yields CDR1 DFQATT and CDR2 SNEGSKA (reference sequence). The CDR3 has 13 amino acids. The CDR3 sequence: CSATKEGLETQYF. The CDR3 DNA follows: TGCAGTGCCACTAAGGAGGGCTTGGAGACCCAGTACTTC.

The V and J genes are TRBV5-1 and TRBJ2-7; D unresolved. Germline-derived CDR1 and CDR2 are SGHRS and YFSETQ. This CDR3 has 14 residues. V was cut by 0 bases and J by 0 bases, with 7 bases left in between. For the CDR3, the DNA is TGCGCCAGCAGCTTGGTTCCAGGCTCCTACGAGCAGTACTTC. Translating it yields CASSLVPGSYEQYF.

The chain combines TRBV6-2 or TRBV6-3 with TRBJ2-3, with TRBD2 identical over 13 bases. The CDR3 has 16 residues. Germline V gene lookup returns CDR1 MNHEY and CDR2 SVGEGT. Unmatched junction bases numbered 2, after V lost 3 bases and J lost 2 bases. CDR3 region: CASSYGLAGVTDTQYF. CDR3 nucleotide sequence: TGTGCCAGCAGTTATGGACTAGCGGGAGTCACAGATACGCAGTATTTT.

This chain links TRBV27 with TRBJ2-5; D is ambiguous. Per the germline V gene, CDR1 is MNHEY and CDR2 is SMNVEV (reference sequence). Between the trimmed V and J ends, which lost 7 bases and 0 bases, there was a span of 9 bases. The CDR3 sequence is 13 residues long. The CDR3 spells CASMTRNQETQYF. The CDR3, as DNA: TGTGCCAGCATGACTCGGAACCAAGAGACCCAGTACTTC.

This clonotype turned up a few times. The CDR3 DNA reads as TGTGCCGCGGGACTAGCGGAGGAAGAGACCCAGTACTTC. This translates into CAAGLAEEETQYF. This chain links TRBV10-3 with TRBJ2-5, with TRBD2 matching over 11 bases. This CDR3 spans 13 amino acids. Per germline, CDR1 ENHRY and CDR2 SYGVKD. V shed 11 bases and J 3 bases; nucleotides not matched to a gene: 5.